The 4 T cell receptor beta chains given below trace back to one sample, sequenced in a study of T-cell memory formation after mild COVID-19. TCRdb used MiXCR to reprocess the 5' RACE reads, holding one entry per CDR3 protein. The sample contains some 120,000 distinct CDR3 sequences, 15% to 20% of which appear only once. Source material: PBMCs or a T cell subset sorted from them (not recorded which). The receptor source for this set is an adult woman who had mild COVID-19 (a few samples of this study predate the infection). Cell type and time point are not known.

The rearrangement uses TRBV4-3 and TRBJ2-1; 14 bases align to TRBD2. CDR1 is LGHNA and CDR2 is YSLEER in the germline V gene. V dropped 1 base and J dropped 2; count of bases not matched to a gene: 16. The length of the CDR3 is 22 residues. CDR3 nucleotides: TGCGCCAGCAGCCAAGGCGTGTTATCTGGGACTAGCGGGAGATGGACCTACAATGAGCAGTTCTTC. Its protein product is CASSQGVLSGTSGRWTYNEQFF.

This clonotype has only a few counts. CDR3: CASSLAGGANTGELFF. Here the CDR3 DNA reads TGTGCCAGCAGTTTAGCAGGGGGCGCGAACACCGGGGAGCTGTTTTTT. This rearrangement joins TRBV12-3 or TRBV12-4 to TRBJ2-2; 7 positions agree with TRBD1. This CDR3 has 16 residues. Trimming took 0 bases from V and 0 from J; bases not matched to a gene: 1.

This clonotype came up many times. The rearrangement links TRBV5-6 to TRBJ2-1; no reliable D call. CDR3 length: 11 amino acids. With 3 bases removed from V and 15 bases from J, the gap between germline ends came to 13 bases. CDR1 is SGHDT and CDR2 is YYEEEE in the germline V gene. The CDR3 DNA follows: TGTGCCAGCAGCTCCTACAATGAGTGGTTCTTC. Translation: CASSSYNEWFF.

This clonotype turned up a few times. The chain uses TRBV7-2 and TRBJ2-1; 10 positions match TRBD2. Losses at the gene ends were 7 bases for V and 8 bases for J; bases not matched to a gene: 11. Germline V gene lookup returns CDR1 SGHTA and CDR2 FQGNSA. This CDR3 is built from 15 residues. The CDR3 loop is CASTPPGLARDEQFF. CDR3 nucleotide sequence: TGTGCCAGCACCCCCCCGGGACTAGCGAGGGATGAGCAGTTCTTC. Supplemented by reference TRBV7-2 and TRBJ2-1, the full variable domain reads GAGVSQSPSNKVTEKGKDVELRCDPISGHTALYWYRQSLGQGLEFLIYFQGNSAPDKSGLPSDRFSAERTGGSVSTLTIQRTQQEDSAVYLCASTPPGLARDEQFFGPGTRLTVL.